This T cell receptor (beta chain) was captured by sequencing in a study of T cells expressing NK-cell markers (dated by TCRdb to 2018 to 2020). Study-wide context: Seven to nine donors provided sorted CD3+CD56+NKG2C+, CD3+CD56+NKG2C- and CD3+CD56-NKG2C+ T-cell subsets, whose TCR beta-chain repertoires were profiled. Of the eight sequenced donors, seven were found to be HCMV-seropositive and one was found to be HCMV-seronegative. Randomly selected healthy volunteers, three men and five women, were used as the eight sequenced donors. Sequencing of the libraries produced 2 x 150 bp reads on Illumina HiSeq 2000/2500, MiSeq or NextSeq.

Sequencing took place on an Illumina HiSeq 2000. TCR beta cDNA libraries were prepared using 5'RACE template switching, which introduced a universal primer site and unique molecular identifiers. Priming for cDNA synthesis came from the TCR beta constant segment, and two successive PCR amplification steps followed. The original pipeline was this. MIGEC was used to demultiplex reads and group the reads by UMI, and MiTCR was used to assemble and quantify clonotypes. To exclude erroneous sequences, only TCR cDNA sequences supported by at least two reads were retained. The tcR package was used for downstream repertoire analysis, and clonotypes were matched across fractions by CDR3 nucleotide sequence plus V segment. VDJmatch was used to annotate antigen specificity against VDJdb, with one amino acid substitution in CDR3 permitted. Each entry corresponds to one CDR3 protein sequence from reads that TCRdb reprocessed, and DNA is not given. It is TCRdb's table, rather than the study itself, that gives the V and J calls and clone size. The table kept for this sample lists 400,000 to 550,000 distinct CDR3 sequences. The biggest ten clones account for less than 7.5% of the sample.

HCMV-specific IgG was detected in serum with a commercial ELISA kit to determine HCMV serostatus. Peripheral blood mononuclear cells were isolated from blood by Ficoll density gradient centrifugation. The investigation overall reported the following: Those dominant clonotypes were again the most abundant among CD3+CD56-NKG2C+ cells in a handful of donors, at about 28.3-65%. For six donors, the dominant CD3+CD56+NKG2C+ clonotypes were among the top 10 CD8+ clonotypes and accounted for about 1.0-8% of CD8+ T cells. Whether the expanded NKG2C-expressing T cell clones were specific for HCMV antigens was left unclear.

Looking up the germline V gene yields CDR1 SNHLY and CDR2 FYNNEI. The CDR3 runs 15 amino acids, cysteine and phenylalanine included. There is no recorded DNA. As concerns this clonotype: What antigen it recognizes has not been identified.

The sequence links TRBV2 to TRBJ2-1; the D call of TRBD1 rests on TCRdb alone, since no DNA is present to check it. The receptor was isolated from a woman between 18 and 69 years old in good health. What was sequenced was blood T cells: a sorted CD56 or NKG2C T cell subset, CD4+ or CD8+ T cells, or bulk PBMC T cells (not recorded which). The CDR3 region: CATRGGIDNYNEQFF.